A single sample gave rise to the 23 T cell receptor beta chains below, sequenced in a study of T-cell reconstitution after alpha-beta-depleted transplantation in children (dated by TCRdb to about 2016). Receptors were amplified or captured by PCR. Sequencing was carried out with an Illumina HiSeq 2500. TCR libraries were prepared with molecular barcoding, using unique molecular identifiers to normalize TCRbeta repertoire quantification. The public reads were reanalyzed by TCRdb: fastp trimming at Q25, MiXCR alignment, in-frame beta chains only. Each CDR3 protein gets just one entry, which takes the most common genes and DNA from the rows behind it. The table for this sample lists 400,000 to 550,000 distinct CDR3 sequences; more than 9% of them were counted only once. The biggest ten clones account for around 2% of the sample. The treatment or condition label, read with the paper, signifies: allogeneic hematopoietic cell transplantation with graft depleted of TCRalphabeta T cells and CD19 B cells.

This specimen was PBMCs, taken before TCRalphabeta/CD19-depleted stem cell transplant. The receptors here all came from a child under 10 years old with inherited bone marrow failure, due to receive a stem cell transplant.

This chain links TRBV10-3 with TRBJ2-1; 11 bases line up with TRBD1. The trim removed 10 bases at V and 6 bases at J, leaving 11 bases unmatched. Germline assignment: CDR1 ENHRY and CDR2 SYGVKD. This CDR3 comprises 15 residues. CDR3 nucleotides: TGTGCCACCTCTAAGGGACAGGGGGGACTCAATGAGCAGTTCTTC. Translated, it gives CATSKGQGGLNEQFF.

CDR3 residues: CASSISGGTSPLSSYNEQFF. CDR3 DNA: TGTGCCAGTAGTATTTCAGGGGGCACTAGCCCGTTGAGCTCCTACAATGAGCAGTTCTTC. V gene TRBV19 combines with J gene TRBJ2-1; 8 bases line up with TRBD1. Trimming took 3 bases from V and 0 from J; bases not matched to a gene: 16. CDR3 length: 20 amino acids. Germline values: CDR1 LNHDA, CDR2 SQIVND (reference sequence).

The rearrangement joins TRBV18 to TRBJ2-5, with D tentatively TRBD1 or TRBD2 (6 bases each). Trimming shortened V by 2 bases and J by 4 bases, and 11 bases separated the two germline ends. Germline values: CDR1 KGHSH, CDR2 LQKENI. The CDR3 is 14 residues long. The DNA for the CDR3 is TGTGCCAGCTCACCAAACGGGGGCGCAGAGACCCAGTACTTC. Its translation: CASSPNGGAETQYF.

J is TRBJ1-1 and V is TRBV27; 8 bases line up with TRBD1. CDR3 size: 15 residues. Losses at the gene ends were 6 bases for V and 3 bases for J; bases not matched to a gene: 9. Per germline, CDR1 MNHEY and CDR2 SMNVEV (reference sequence). The CDR3 here is CASSFQGAGDTEAFF. CDR3 nucleotides: TGTGCCAGCAGCTTCCAGGGGGCTGGGGACACTGAAGCTTTCTTT.

This clonotype showed up many times. The chain couples TRBV4-3 to TRBJ2-7, with 10 bases identical to TRBD2. J lost 5 bases, V lost 0 bases, and 4 bases had no gene match. The CDR3 runs 15 residues. CDR1 is LGHNA, CDR2 YSLEER, per germline. The CDR3 sequence is CASSQDASGSDEQYF. The CDR3 region has the DNA TGCGCCAGCAGCCAAGACGCTAGCGGGAGTGACGAGCAGTACTTC.

In its sample, this clonotype was seen many times. The chain couples TRBV9 to TRBJ1-5; D not certain. Germline V gene sequence: CDR1 SGDLS, CDR2 YYNGEE. The CDR3 has 15 residues. Trimming left V 5 bases short and J 7 bases short, with 19 bases between. The CDR3 nucleotides read TGTGCCAGCAGGGTGTGGTCAGGAGAGGTGCAGCCCCAGCATTTT. Protein sequence: CASRVWSGEVQPQHF.

Turning to this clonotype: This may be a read error, as it is one base from a much larger clone. The V and J genes are TRBV7-9 and TRBJ1-1; no firm D call. Deletions cut 1 base from V and 1 base from J, with 10 bases between. The CDR3 has 15 amino acids. Germline CDR1 is SEHNR and CDR2 is FQNEAQ (reference sequence). The CDR3 nucleotides read TGTGCCAGCAGCTTAGTGGAGGTCACGAACACTGAAGCTTTCTTT. Its translation: CASSLVEVTNTEAFF.

This clonotype was seen repeatedly, ten times or more. J is TRBJ2-5 and V is TRBV5-6; D gene unclear. V dropped 5 bases and J dropped 4 bases, with 9 bases sitting between them. This CDR3 spans 12 amino acids. CDR1 is SGHDT and CDR2 is YYEEEE in the germline V gene. As DNA, the CDR3 is TGTGCCAGCAGTCCTGGGTCAGAGACCCAGTACTTC. This gives the protein CASSPGSETQYF.

This clonotype was recorded many times. The genes are TRBV6-2 or TRBV6-3 and TRBJ1-1, with 10 bases fitting TRBD1. Trimming cost V 2 bases and J 5 bases; bases outside gene matches: 5. The germline CDR1 and CDR2 sequences are MNHEY and SVGEGT. The CDR3 totals 15 residues. The CDR3 spells CASSYGAGQGTEAFF. CDR3 coding DNA: TGTGCCAGCAGTTACGGAGCGGGACAGGGGACTGAAGCTTTCTTT.

The sample holds many counts of this clonotype. The chain links TRBV5-5 to TRBJ1-1, with 9 nucleotides matching TRBD1. Germline V gene sequence: CDR1 SGHKS, CDR2 YYEKEE (reference sequence). The CDR3 contains 12 residues. J was trimmed by 8 bases and V by 4 bases; bases with no gene match: 3. The CDR3 DNA sequence: TGTGCCAGCAGCACAGGGGGCCAGGAAGCTTTCTTT. As protein: CASSTGGQEAFF.

This clonotype was counted at least ten times. The CDR3 DNA follows: TGTGCCAGCAGTTACTCGATTGGTGAGCAGTTCTTC. The encoded protein is CASSYSIGEQFF. The gene calls are TRBV6-2 or TRBV6-3 and TRBJ2-1; D gene ambiguous. V was clipped by 0 bases and J by 9 bases, with 6 bases between them. The CDR3 totals 12 residues. Germline-derived CDR1 and CDR2 are MNHEY and SVGEGT.

This clonotype was seen many times. The chain couples TRBV29-1 to TRBJ2-3, with TRBD1 as a possible D gene (5 bases). V shed 3 bases and J shed 4 bases, with 26 bases lying between them. The V gene's germline CDR1 is SQVTM and CDR2 ANQGSEA. The CDR3 sequence is 18 residues long. The CDR3 DNA follows: TGCAGCGTTGACCGCCCAAGGCAGGGCTGGGTACGGCCAGATACGCAGTATTTT. Translation: CSVDRPRQGWVRPDTQYF.

This clonotype was seen many times. The CDR3, as DNA: TGCGCCAGCGCCCGGGAGGGATTAAGCACAGATACGCAGTATTTT. Protein: CASAREGLSTDTQYF. This chain connects TRBV4-1 to TRBJ2-3; 8 bases agree with TRBD2. Germline V lookup: CDR1 MGHRA, CDR2 YSYEKL. Losses at the gene ends were 8 bases for V and 0 bases for J; bases not matched to a gene: 7. The CDR3 consists of 15 residues.

This clonotype was seen only a few times. The chain is built from TRBV5-1 and TRBJ2-7; D call uncertain. The CDR3 consists of 14 residues. Germline-derived CDR1 and CDR2 are SGHRS and YFSETQ. The V end lost 1 base, the J end lost 2 bases, and 10 bases lay between the germline ends. The CDR3 here is CASSLTTTTYEQYF. CDR3 nucleotide sequence: TGCGCCAGCAGCTTGACTACCACTACCTACGAGCAGTACTTC.

This clonotype was recorded many times. This chain joins TRBV24-1 and TRBJ2-7; 7 nucleotides align to TRBD1. Germline V lookup: CDR1 KGHDR, CDR2 SFDVKD. The length of the CDR3 is 14 residues. V shed 4 bases and J 0 bases; nucleotides not matched to a gene: 2. This CDR3 reads CATSETGNSYEQYF. As DNA, the CDR3 is TGTGCCACCAGTGAGACAGGGAACTCCTACGAGCAGTACTTC.

This clonotype was seen repeatedly, ten times or more. The CDR3 coding sequence is TGTGCCAGCACCACACGACAGGGGAATCAGCCCCAGCATTTT. It codes for CASTTRQGNQPQHF. The rearrangement uses TRBV12-3 or TRBV12-4 and TRBJ1-5; the match to TRBD1 covers 8 bases. J gave up 4 bases and V 7 bases, and 6 bases lay outside the gene matches. This CDR3 is built from 14 residues.

The V and J genes are TRBV7-2 and TRBJ2-3; no clear D gene. Germline V gene data show CDR1 as SGHTA and CDR2 as FQGNSA. Trimming pared 1 base from V and 1 base from J, leaving 15 bases between. The CDR3 sequence is 17 residues long. The DNA for the CDR3 is TGTGCCAGCAGCTTAGTAATTTCTTCATGGGGCACAGATACGCAGTATTTT. Translated: CASSLVISSWGTDTQYF.

This clonotype was seen just once. V and J are TRBV5-8 and TRBJ2-2; either TRBD1 or TRBD2 may supply D (5 bases each). Germline V gives CDR1 SGHTS, CDR2 YDEGEE. CDR3 length equals 14 residues. For the CDR3, the DNA is TGTGCAGAGACGGGGCAGACATTGACCGGGGAGCTGTTTTTT. Its protein product is CAETGQTLTGELFF.

The chain is built from TRBV18 and TRBJ1-5, with TRBD1 matching over 7 bases. The CDR3 length is 16 residues. Germline-derived CDR1 and CDR2 are KGHSH and LQKENI. V dropped 2 bases and J dropped 2; count of bases not matched to a gene: 6. CDR3 nucleotides: TGTGCCAGCTCACCAGCAGGGGGTCTGGGCAATCAGCCCCAGCATTTT. This sequence encodes CASSPAGGLGNQPQHF.

This clonotype came up many times. The rearrangement uses TRBV20-1 and TRBJ1-1, with D possibly TRBD1 on 6 matching bases. With 5 bases removed from V and 6 bases from J, the gap between germline ends came to 19 bases. From germline, CDR1 is DFQATT and CDR2 SNEGSKA (reference sequence). The CDR3 is 14 residues long. CDR3 protein: CSARLRDTSPEAFF. The CDR3 DNA sequence: TGCAGTGCTCGCCTGAGGGACACCAGTCCTGAAGCTTTCTTT.

The sample holds many counts of this clonotype. The chain couples TRBV20-1 to TRBJ2-2; D not resolved. V dropped 4 bases and J dropped 4 bases, with 13 bases sitting between them. Germline CDR1 DFQATT, CDR2 SNEGSKA (reference sequence). The length of the CDR3 is 14 residues. DNA of the CDR3: TGCAGTGCTACCCTGGGTTTGGGCACCGGGGAGCTGTTTTTT. Translation: CSATLGLGTGELFF.

This clonotype was picked up many times. V is TRBV11-2 and J is TRBJ2-7, with unresolved D. This CDR3 spans 13 amino acids. V lost 5 bases and J lost 2, with 10 bases in between. In germline, CDR1 is SGHAT, CDR2 FQNNGV. CDR3 sequence: CASSEDETYEQYF. The DNA for the CDR3 is TGTGCCAGCAGCGAAGACGAAACCTACGAGCAGTACTTC.

This clonotype has just a few counts. The chain recombines TRBV14 with TRBJ2-5; D is possibly TRBD2 (5 bases). The V gene lost 0 bases and the J gene lost 4 bases, with 9 bases spanning the gap. Germline values: CDR1 SGHDN, CDR2 FVKESK. The CDR3 is 14 residues long. The CDR3 DNA sequence: TGTGCCAGCAGCCAAGATCTAACTAGAGAGACCCAGTACTTC. Residues: CASSQDLTRETQYF.